This TCR beta chain appears in the sequencing data of a study of cytomegalovirus exposure and HLA in healthy donors. Study-level results: CMV antigen specificity was confirmed in vitro for three CMV-associated chains.

Worth noting for this clone: What it binds is unknown.

PCR primers comprised 60 Vbeta and 13 Jbeta primers. The repertoire was sequenced with immunoSEQ multiplex PCR; TCRdb's copy has only in-frame clones and lacks some. The table includes around 280,000 clones, over 85% detected once. There are 16 residues in the CDR3. V gave up 0 bases and J gave up 2 bases, with 14 bases separating them. Germline-derived CDR1 and CDR2 are SGHRS and YFSETQ. The sequence derives from a woman between 18 and 29 years old in good health and CMV-seronegative. The chain recombines TRBV5-1 with TRBJ1-2; D perhaps matches TRBD1 (5 bases). Specimen: PBMCs. This chain's CDR3 is CASSLAFGGVNYGYTF. CDR3 coding DNA: TGCGCCAGCAGCTTGGCCTTTGGAGGGGTGAACTATGGCTACACCTTC.